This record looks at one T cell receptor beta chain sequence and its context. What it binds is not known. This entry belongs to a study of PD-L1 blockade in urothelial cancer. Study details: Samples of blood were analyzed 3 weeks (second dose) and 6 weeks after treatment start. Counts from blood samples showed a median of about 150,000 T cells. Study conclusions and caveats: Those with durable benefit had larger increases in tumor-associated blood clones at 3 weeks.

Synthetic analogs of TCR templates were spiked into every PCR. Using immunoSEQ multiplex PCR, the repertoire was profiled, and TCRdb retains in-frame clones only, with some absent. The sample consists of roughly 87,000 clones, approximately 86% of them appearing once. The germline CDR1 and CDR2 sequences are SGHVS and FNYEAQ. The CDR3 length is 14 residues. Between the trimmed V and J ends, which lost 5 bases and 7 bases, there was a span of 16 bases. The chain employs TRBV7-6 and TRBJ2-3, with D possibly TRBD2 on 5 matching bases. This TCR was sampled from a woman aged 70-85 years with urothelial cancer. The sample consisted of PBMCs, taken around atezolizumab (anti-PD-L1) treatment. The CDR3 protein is CASSPPASGYTQYF. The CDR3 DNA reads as TGTGCCAGCAGCCCCCCCGCAAGCGGTTATACGCAGTATTTT. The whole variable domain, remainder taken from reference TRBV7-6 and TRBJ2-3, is GAGVSQSPRYKVTKRGQDVALRCDPISGHVSLYWYRQALGQGPEFLTYFNYEAQQDKSGLPNDRFSAERPEGSISTLTIQRTEQRDSAMYRCASSPPASGYTQYFGPGTRLTVL.